This record looks at one T cell receptor (beta chain) sequence and its context. Living in 24 US areas, the participants were between 18 and 89 years of age. Participant-reported clinical history was the basis for cohort assignment. Germline CDR1 and CDR2: SGHDN and FVKESK. The CDR3 length is 15 residues. V dropped 0 bases and J dropped 8; count of bases not matched to a gene: 2. The data originate from a study of blood T cell repertoires in COVID-19. Whole-study context: Acute and convalescent COVID-19 specimens originated in the United States, Italy and Spain. In each case, the material was cDNA or gDNA derived from T cells, B-cell-depleted T cells, or PBMCs.

The protocol was immunoSEQ multiplex PCR, while the TCRdb copy is restricted to in-frame clones and leaves out a portion. The sample includes approximately 250,000 clones, about 80% seen only once; the top ten take about 4%. The V call is TRBV14, the J call TRBJ1-6, with TRBD1 matching 9 bases. The receptor was derived from a young man with acute COVID-19. The sequenced sample consisted of PBMCs or T cells enriched from blood (not recorded which). The CDR3 reads CASSQEGTGHSPLHF. The CDR3 DNA reads as TGTGCCAGCAGCCAAGAAGGGACAGGGCATTCACCCCTCCACTTT.